The following is a T cell receptor (beta chain) sequence with its context. The antigen is undetermined. Sample time point: blood 4 weeks post-SBRT, at nephrectomy. Treatment indicated: 15 Gy SBRT to primary tumor, nephrectomy 4 weeks later. Nephrectomy followed 15 Gy stereotactic body radiation by 4 weeks. Clear cell pathology was present in this patient's renal cell carcinoma. CDR1 and CDR2 from the germline V gene are MDHEN and SYDVKM. CDR3 length: 18 residues. V lost 3 bases to trimming and J lost 4 bases; unmatched junction nucleotides: 11. These data are taken from a study of radiation and T cells in renal cell carcinoma. This table comes from immunoSEQ multiplex PCR, and its TCRdb copy is limited to in-frame clones, with some not included. Of about 140,000 clones in the sample, 86% were seen once. Study conclusions and caveats: In blood, top tumor clones expanded by 2 weeks, shrinking by 4.

The gene calls are TRBV28 and TRBJ2-1, with 11 bases matching TRBD2. The receptor was derived from a woman aged 45-60 years with renal cell carcinoma. This specimen consisted of blood, obtained from a patient whose treatment included radiotherapy and nephrectomy. CDR3 DNA sequence: TGTGCCAGCAGTTTGAGACCACACAGACTAGCGGGATACAATGAGCAGTTCTTC. Protein product: CASSLRPHRLAGYNEQFF.